Each of the 26 T cell receptor beta chains below was sequenced from the same sample in a study of T cell repertoires in cytomegalovirus infection (dated by TCRdb to 2018 to 2020). The antigens for these receptors are not known. The sample's treatment or condition label is to be understood as: in vitro stimulation with specific CMV peptide epitopes to enrich CMV-specific T cells. Data came from an Illumina HiSeq 1500. The public reads were reprocessed in TCRdb via fastp at Q25 and MiXCR, keeping in-frame beta chains. Merged by CDR3 protein, the rows form single entries marked with the most common genes and DNA. A total of roughly 350,000 distinct CDR3 sequences appear in this sample, 34% of them only once. The ten most abundant clones make up roughly 12% of the sample. The material sequenced was cultured PBMCs, taken from culture after CMV antigen stimulation. The receptors stem from a human donor in good health (CMV status not recorded). Some clones in this sample may be carry-over from other donors' samples.

The chain couples TRBV4-3 to TRBJ1-2; 8 positions match TRBD1. In germline, CDR1 is LGHNA, CDR2 YSLEER. The CDR3 has 15 residues. V dropped 2 bases and J dropped 2; count of bases not matched to a gene: 4. CDR3: CASSQNRGVNYGYTF. For the CDR3, the DNA is TGCGCCAGCAGCCAAAACAGGGGGGTAAACTATGGCTACACCTTC.

V usage is TRBV25-1 and J usage is TRBJ1-2; D not resolved. The CDR3 consists of 14 residues. CDR1 and CDR2 from the germline V gene are MGHDK and SYGVNS. The V end was cut by 0 bases, the J end by 4 bases, with 9 bases between. CDR3 in amino acids: CASSEYNGVYGYTF. CDR3 coding DNA: TGTGCCAGCAGTGAATACAACGGGGTCTATGGCTACACCTTC.

The chain combines TRBV4-2 with TRBJ1-3; 7 bases are a match to TRBD1. This CDR3 comprises 16 residues. Looked up from germline, CDR1 is LGHNA and CDR2 is YNFKEQ. Losses at the gene ends were 0 bases for V and 8 bases for J; bases not matched to a gene: 10. CDR3 residues: CASSQEVRAGGDTIYF. The CDR3 DNA reads as TGTGCCAGCAGCCAAGAAGTTAGGGCAGGGGGGGACACCATATATTTT.

The gene calls are TRBV11-2 and TRBJ2-3, with TRBD2 matching over 10 bases. In germline, CDR1 is SGHAT, CDR2 FQNNGV. The V and J ends lost 5 bases and 5 bases, in that order; junction bases with no gene match: 16. This CDR3 comprises 18 residues. CDR3 amino acids: CASSRGLAGDVRQDTQYF. In DNA, the CDR3 is TGTGCCAGCAGCCGGGGCCTAGCGGGGGATGTACGACAAGATACGCAGTATTTT.

This clonotype turned up a few times. The V and J genes are TRBV11-2 and TRBJ1-4; a possible D gene is TRBD1 (5 bases). Germline V gene sequence: CDR1 SGHAT, CDR2 FQNNGV. Trimming took off 5 bases at V and 10 bases at J, with 17 bases between the two ends. This CDR3 has 14 residues. The CDR3 DNA is TGTGCCAGCAGCGAGATCGGGACCCTAGGAAAACTGTTTTTT. Protein sequence: CASSEIGTLGKLFF.

The V call is TRBV6-1, the J call TRBJ1-4, with 8 bases lining up with TRBD1. The V segment lost 5 bases and the J segment 3 bases; nucleotides outside the gene matches: 5. CDR3 size: 15 residues. Looked up from germline, CDR1 is MNHNS and CDR2 is SASEGT. Here the CDR3 DNA reads TGTGCCAGCAGTATAGAGGGACAGGCTAATGAAAAACTGTTTTTT. This sequence encodes CASSIEGQANEKLFF.

In this sample, this clonotype turned up a few times. The V gene is TRBV6-1, the J gene TRBJ1-1; weak D call: TRBD1 (5 bases). V was shortened by 4 bases and J by 1 base, with 10 bases between the two germline ends. From germline, CDR1 is MNHNS and CDR2 SASEGT. This CDR3 is built from 14 residues. The CDR3 nucleotides read TGTGCCAGCAGTGCAATGACAGCGAACACTGAAGCTTTCTTT. Protein product: CASSAMTANTEAFF.

This rearrangement joins TRBV7-1 to TRBJ2-1; 9 bases line up with TRBD1. Being an ORF, TRBV7-1 has a function that is uncertain. The CDR3 extends over 15 amino acids. J lost 7 bases, V lost 3 bases, and 7 bases had no gene match. The CDR3 sequence is CASSSSGQGKNEQFF. CDR3 coding DNA: TGTGCCAGCAGCTCTTCGGGACAGGGTAAAAATGAGCAGTTCTTC.

This clonotype was found a few times. The J gene is TRBJ1-1, the V gene TRBV19; TRBD1 might be the D (5 bases). The CDR3 contains 13 residues. Germline CDR1 and CDR2: LNHDA and SQIVND (reference sequence). V was pared by 1 base and J by 11 bases, with 14 bases between. CDR3 loop: CASSIGRVGPAFF. The CDR3, as DNA: TGTGCCAGTAGTATAGGCCGTGTGGGGCCGGCTTTCTTT.

This clonotype came up a few times. The rearrangement uses TRBV7-8 and TRBJ2-2, with 12 bases aligning to TRBD2. The CDR3 is 15 residues long. Germline V gives CDR1 SGHVS, CDR2 FQNEAQ. Unmatched junction bases numbered 2, after V lost 4 bases and J lost 5 bases. The CDR3 spells CASSSTSGRTGELFF. The CDR3 DNA is TGTGCCAGCAGCTCCACTAGCGGGAGGACCGGGGAGCTGTTTTTT.

This sequence joins TRBV15 and TRBJ2-5; no reliable D call. V lost 5 bases and J 1 base, leaving 8 bases between the germline ends. Per the germline V gene, CDR1 is LNHNV and CDR2 is YYDKDF (reference sequence). This CDR3 spans 13 amino acids. The CDR3 sequence is CATSLDPQETQYF. The CDR3, as DNA: TGTGCCACCAGCCTGGACCCCCAAGAGACCCAGTACTTC. Together with reference TRBV15 and TRBJ2-5, the CDR3 gives the full variable domain: DAMVIQNPRYQVTQFGKPVTLSCSQTLNHNVMYWYQQKSSQAPKLLFHYYDKDFNNEADTPDNFQSRRPNTSFCFLDIRSPGLGDTAMYLCATSLDPQETQYFGPGTRLLVL.

This clonotype has a single count. The J gene is TRBJ2-7, the V gene TRBV7-2, with 11 positions matching TRBD1. The CDR3 has 15 amino acids. CDR1 is SGHTA and CDR2 is FQGNSA in the germline V gene. With 3 bases clipped from V and 5 bases from J, the junction kept 6 bases outside the gene matches. The DNA for the CDR3 is TGTGCCAGCAGCTTCCCCGGGACAGGGGGGGACGAGCAGTACTTC. Translating gives CASSFPGTGGDEQYF.

This clonotype was detected only a few times. V and J are TRBV7-3 and TRBJ1-4, with TRBD1 matching 7 bases. Losses at the gene ends were 4 bases for V and 4 bases for J; bases not matched to a gene: 3. The CDR3 is 14 residues long. Germline assignment: CDR1 SGHTA and CDR2 FQGTGA. CDR3 amino acids: CASSYRGSNEKLFF. The CDR3 DNA sequence: TGTGCCAGCAGCTACAGGGGAAGTAATGAAAAACTGTTTTTT.

The gene calls are TRBV4-2 and TRBJ1-5; D might be TRBD1 (5 bases). Trimming stripped 0 bases from V and 10 bases from J, with 10 bases between. Germline CDR1 LGHNA, CDR2 YNFKEQ. The CDR3 is 13 residues long. The CDR3 region has the DNA TGTGCCAGCAGCCAAGATCAAACAGGACCCCAGCATTTT. Amino acid sequence: CASSQDQTGPQHF.

This clonotype was found a few times. This rearrangement joins TRBV7-8 to TRBJ1-2; tentatively, D is TRBD1 (5 bases). CDR3 length equals 14 residues. Trimming cost V 6 bases and J 8 bases, with 19 bases left between them. Germline V gene data show CDR1 as SGHVS and CDR2 as FQNEAQ. The CDR3 region has the DNA TGTGCCAGCAGTCCTTCTCTGGGGGAATACGGCTACACCTTC. Its protein is CASSPSLGEYGYTF.

The J gene is TRBJ1-6, the V gene TRBV7-2, with TRBD1 identical over 7 bases. The CDR3 has 14 residues. The germline CDR1 and CDR2 sequences are SGHTA and FQGNSA. V shed 3 bases, J shed 8 bases, and the junction held 4 bases outside the gene matches. DNA of the CDR3: TGTGCCAGCAGCTTCCGGGACAGAGATTCACCCCTCCACTTT. Amino acid sequence: CASSFRDRDSPLHF.

The chain uses TRBV19 and TRBJ2-5; the D gene could be TRBD1 or TRBD2 (6 bases each). Per the germline V gene, CDR1 is LNHDA and CDR2 is SQIVND (reference sequence). The CDR3 extends over 14 amino acids. V lost 2 bases and J 5 bases, leaving 12 bases between the germline ends. The CDR3 loop reads CASSISGGFETQYF. The CDR3 DNA reads TGTGCCAGTAGTATATCCGGGGGCTTTGAGACCCAGTACTTC.

Many counts were recorded for this clonotype. V gene TRBV10-2 combines with J gene TRBJ2-5; 10 nucleotides agree with TRBD2. Unmatched junction bases numbered 3, after V lost 6 bases and J lost 5 bases. The CDR3 is 13 amino acids. Germline V gene sequence: CDR1 WSHSY, CDR2 SAAADI. The CDR3 bases are TGCGCCAGCAGGCTAGCGGGAGAGGAGACCCAGTACTTC. Its protein product is CASRLAGEETQYF.

In its sample, this clonotype was seen a few times. V is TRBV5-6 and J is TRBJ1-1; 8 bases match TRBD1. Germline V gene lookup returns CDR1 SGHDT and CDR2 YYEEEE. The CDR3 contains 13 residues. V gave up 5 bases and J gave up 3 bases; unmatched junction bases: 3. The CDR3 protein is CASRRTGHTEAFF. CDR3 sequence (DNA): TGTGCCAGCAGGCGGACAGGGCACACTGAAGCTTTCTTT.

The V call is TRBV28, the J call TRBJ2-4, with TRBD1 matching over 8 bases. The CDR3 consists of 13 residues. V dropped 4 bases and J dropped 9; count of bases not matched to a gene: 5. CDR1 MDHEN and CDR2 SYDVKM come from the germline V gene. CDR3 protein: CASSSGQGGIQYF. The CDR3 DNA reads TGTGCCAGCAGTTCCGGACAGGGAGGCATTCAGTACTTC.

The chain uses TRBV19 and TRBJ2-1, with 9 nucleotides matching TRBD2. Germline CDR1 reads LNHDA; CDR2 reads SQIVND (reference sequence). The CDR3 is 16 residues long. V trimming: 5 bases; J trimming: 6 bases; junction bases outside the gene matches: 11. CDR3 in amino acids: CASSSAVGGRGNEQFF. The CDR3 bases are TGTGCCAGTAGTTCAGCCGTCGGCGGGAGGGGCAATGAGCAGTTCTTC.

The sample holds a few counts of this clonotype. The chain recombines TRBV29-1 with TRBJ2-1; D is unresolved. Trimming took 6 bases from V and 0 from J, leaving 15 bases between them. The CDR3 is 15 amino acids. Per germline, CDR1 SQVTM and CDR2 ANQGSEA. CDR3: CSVYRATISYNEQFF. The CDR3 DNA reads TGCAGCGTATACCGGGCTACAATCTCCTACAATGAGCAGTTCTTC.

This rearrangement joins TRBV19 to TRBJ2-7; 8 bases are shared with TRBD2. Germline V CDR1 and CDR2: LNHDA, SQIVND (reference sequence). There are 15 residues in the CDR3. The junction had 7 bases not matched to a gene; V was cut back by 4 bases and J by 2 bases. Here the CDR3 DNA reads TGTGCCAGTAGTACGGAACCGGGACTAGCCTACGAGCAGTACTTC. Translating it yields CASSTEPGLAYEQYF. Full variable domain (rest looked up from reference TRBV19 and TRBJ2-7): DGGITQSPKYLFRKEGQNVTLSCEQNLNHDAMYWYRQDPGQGLRLIYYSQIVNDFQKGDIAEGYSVSREKKESFPLTVTSAQKNPTAFYLCASSTEPGLAYEQYFGPGTRLTVT.

The gene calls are TRBV20-1 and TRBJ1-4, with D perhaps TRBD1 (5 bases). Germline values: CDR1 DFQATT, CDR2 SNEGSKA (reference sequence). V dropped 0 bases and J dropped 0 bases, with 11 bases sitting between them. This CDR3 has 16 amino acids. In DNA form, the CDR3 reads TGCAGTGCTAGAGATAGCTTCAGGGCAACTAATGAAAAACTGTTTTTT. The encoded protein is CSARDSFRATNEKLFF.

This clonotype was recorded many times. The chain links TRBV7-3 to TRBJ2-1; D may match TRBD1 or TRBD2 (5 bases each). The CDR3 has 16 amino acids. Germline CDR1 SGHTA, CDR2 FQGTGA. V shed 5 bases and J shed 1 base, with 15 bases lying between them. CDR3 loop: CASSPSRALSYNEQFF. In DNA, the CDR3 is TGTGCCAGCAGCCCTAGCAGGGCCCTATCCTACAATGAGCAGTTCTTC.

This clonotype came up a few times. V is TRBV12-3 or TRBV12-4 and J is TRBJ1-5; 7 bases align to TRBD1. V shed 3 bases, J shed 5 bases, and the junction held 4 bases outside the gene matches. This CDR3 contains 14 residues. CDR3 protein: CASSFSTGYQPQHF. Written as DNA, the CDR3 is TGTGCCAGCAGTTTTTCGACAGGGTATCAGCCCCAGCATTTT.